This T cell receptor beta chain comes out of a study of T cell responses to AZD1222 COVID-19 vaccine. About the research overall: Second doses were pooled across both intervals (about 4 or about 12 weeks).

Sequenced by immunoSEQ multiplex PCR; TCRdb stores in-frame clones only, minus some. The sample yields about 140,000 clones, 92% seen once. Trimming shortened V by 2 bases and J by 8 bases, and 18 bases separated the two germline ends. Per germline, CDR1 MNHNY and CDR2 SVGAGI (reference sequence). The CDR3 consists of 15 residues. This sample comprised peripheral blood, obtained on day 0 of AZD1222 vaccination. This sequence originates from an adult in good health. The rearrangement uses TRBV6-6 and TRBJ1-2; D unclear. The CDR3 loop is CASSYGGSDIGGYTF. The CDR3 coding sequence is TGTGCCAGCAGTTACGGAGGTTCGGATATTGGGGGCTACACCTTC.